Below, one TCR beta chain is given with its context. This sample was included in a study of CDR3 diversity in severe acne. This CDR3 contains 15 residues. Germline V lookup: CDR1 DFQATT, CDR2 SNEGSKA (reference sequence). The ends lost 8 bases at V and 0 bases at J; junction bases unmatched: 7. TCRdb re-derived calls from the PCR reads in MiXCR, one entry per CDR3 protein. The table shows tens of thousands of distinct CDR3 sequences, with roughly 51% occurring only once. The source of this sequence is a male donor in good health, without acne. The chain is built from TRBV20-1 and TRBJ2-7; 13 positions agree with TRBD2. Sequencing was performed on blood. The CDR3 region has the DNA TGCAGTACACTAGCGGGAGGGTCCCCCTCCTACGAGCAGTACTTC. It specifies CSTLAGGSPSYEQYF.